This TCR beta chain is from a study of cytomegalovirus exposure and HLA in healthy donors. Regarding the study as a whole: The study assumed roughly uniform donor sequencing depth for presence/absence analyses.

Germline assignment: CDR1 MNHEY and CDR2 SVGAGI. This CDR3 is 13 amino acids long. The trim removed 5 bases at V and 10 bases at J, leaving 10 bases unmatched. The PCR contained 60 Vbeta and 13 Jbeta primers. Source study methods: Approximately 11 million of the 80 million or so unique TCR beta chains counted in a later analysis were shared. Measured with immunoSEQ multiplex PCR; TCRdb has only the in-frame clones, and not every one. V and J calls and clone size are given by that table; D and trimming were obtained from the DNA. The sample carries about 70,000 clones, about 70% recorded once. With regard to this clone: The antigen is unknown.

The source is a woman in her 30s in good health and CMV-seronegative. Sequences were obtained from PBMCs. This chain uses TRBV6-5 with TRBJ1-1; 7 bases are shared with TRBD1. The CDR3 is CASSGTSGGGAFF. The CDR3, as DNA: TGTGCCAGCAGTGGCACCTCAGGGGGTGGAGCTTTCTTT.